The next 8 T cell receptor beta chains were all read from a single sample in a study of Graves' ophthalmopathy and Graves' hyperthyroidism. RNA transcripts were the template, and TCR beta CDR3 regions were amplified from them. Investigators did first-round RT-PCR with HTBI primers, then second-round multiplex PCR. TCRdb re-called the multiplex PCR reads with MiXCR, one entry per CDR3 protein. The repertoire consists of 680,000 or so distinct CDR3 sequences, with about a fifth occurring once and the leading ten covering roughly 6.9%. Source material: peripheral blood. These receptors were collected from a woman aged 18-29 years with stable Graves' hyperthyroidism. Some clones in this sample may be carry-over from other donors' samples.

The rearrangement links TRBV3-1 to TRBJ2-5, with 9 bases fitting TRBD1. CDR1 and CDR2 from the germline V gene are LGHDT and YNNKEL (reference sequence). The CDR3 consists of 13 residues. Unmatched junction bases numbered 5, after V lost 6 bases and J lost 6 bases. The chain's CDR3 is CASSRQGEKTQYF. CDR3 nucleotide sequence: TGTGCCAGCAGTAGACAGGGGGAAAAGACCCAGTACTTC.

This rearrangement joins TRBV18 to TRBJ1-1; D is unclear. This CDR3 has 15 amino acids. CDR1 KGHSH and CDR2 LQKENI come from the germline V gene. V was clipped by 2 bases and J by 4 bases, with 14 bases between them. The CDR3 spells CASSPYWAAGTEAFF. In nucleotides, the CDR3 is TGTGCCAGCTCACCATACTGGGCGGCGGGCACTGAAGCTTTCTTT.

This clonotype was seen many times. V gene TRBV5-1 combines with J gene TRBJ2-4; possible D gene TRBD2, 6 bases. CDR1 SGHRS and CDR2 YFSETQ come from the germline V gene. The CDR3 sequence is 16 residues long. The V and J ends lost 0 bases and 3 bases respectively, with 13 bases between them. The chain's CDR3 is CASSLEGLSGKNIQYF. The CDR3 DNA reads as TGCGCCAGCAGCTTGGAGGGACTTTCAGGCAAAAACATTCAGTACTTC. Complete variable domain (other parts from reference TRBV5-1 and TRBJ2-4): KAGVTQTPRYLIKTRGQQVTLSCSPISGHRSVSWYQQTPGQGLQFLFEYFSETQRNKGNFPGRFSGRQFSNSRSEMNVSTLELGDSALYLCASSLEGLSGKNIQYFGAGTRLSVL.

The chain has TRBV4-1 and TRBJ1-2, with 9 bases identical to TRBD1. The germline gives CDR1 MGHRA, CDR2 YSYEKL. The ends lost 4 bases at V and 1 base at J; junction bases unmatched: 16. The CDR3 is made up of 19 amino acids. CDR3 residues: CASSPRTGETGYFNYGYTF. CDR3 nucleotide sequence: TGCGCCAGCAGCCCCCGGACAGGGGAGACTGGTTACTTTAACTATGGCTACACCTTC.

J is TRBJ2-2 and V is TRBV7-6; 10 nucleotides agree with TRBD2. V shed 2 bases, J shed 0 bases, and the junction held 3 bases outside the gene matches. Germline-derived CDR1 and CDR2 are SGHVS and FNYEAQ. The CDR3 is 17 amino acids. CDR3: CASSLTSGATNTGELFF. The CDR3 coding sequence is TGTGCCAGCAGCTTAACTAGCGGGGCTACGAACACCGGGGAGCTGTTTTTT.

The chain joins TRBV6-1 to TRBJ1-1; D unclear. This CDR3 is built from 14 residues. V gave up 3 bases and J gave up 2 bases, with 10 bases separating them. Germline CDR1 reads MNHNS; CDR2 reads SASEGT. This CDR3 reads CASSESNGNTEAFF. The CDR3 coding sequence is TGTGCCAGCAGTGAGTCAAACGGCAACACTGAAGCTTTCTTT.

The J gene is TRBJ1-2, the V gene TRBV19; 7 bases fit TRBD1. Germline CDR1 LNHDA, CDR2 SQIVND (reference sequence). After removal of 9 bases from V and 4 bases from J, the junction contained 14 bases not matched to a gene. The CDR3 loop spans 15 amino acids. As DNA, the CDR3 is TGTGCCAGCTCATTTACGCGACAGGGCGGCTATGGCTACACCTTC. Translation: CASSFTRQGGYGYTF.

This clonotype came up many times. The CDR3 nucleotides read TGCAGTGCTAGAGACTTGAGGACAGGGGCGACATCTCAGCCCCAGCATTTT. Protein product: CSARDLRTGATSQPQHF. V is TRBV20-1 and J is TRBJ1-5, with 9 bases lining up with TRBD1. J was trimmed by 6 bases and V by 0 bases; bases with no gene match: 12. Per germline, CDR1 DFQATT and CDR2 SNEGSKA (reference sequence). The CDR3 sequence is 17 residues long.